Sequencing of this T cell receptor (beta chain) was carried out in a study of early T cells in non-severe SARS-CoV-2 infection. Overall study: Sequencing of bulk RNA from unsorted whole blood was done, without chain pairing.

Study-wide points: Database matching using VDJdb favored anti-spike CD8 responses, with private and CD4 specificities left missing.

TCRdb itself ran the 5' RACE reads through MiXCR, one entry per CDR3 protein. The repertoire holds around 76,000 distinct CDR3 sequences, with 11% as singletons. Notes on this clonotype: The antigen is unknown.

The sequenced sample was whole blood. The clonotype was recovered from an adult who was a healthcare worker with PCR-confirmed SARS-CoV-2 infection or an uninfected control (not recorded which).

The CDR3 loop is CASSQGDRVDYGYTF. The CDR3 nucleotides read TGCGCCAGCAGCCAGGGGGACAGGGTCGACTATGGCTACACCTTC. The chain couples TRBV4-3 to TRBJ1-2; 9 bases line up with TRBD1. In germline, CDR1 is LGHNA, CDR2 YSLEER. V was pared by 3 bases and J by 3 bases, with 5 bases of the junction left unmatched. CDR3 length equals 15 residues.